A selection of T cell receptor beta chains follows, all from one sample in a study of PD-1 blockade in mismatch repair-deficient tumors. Clones were read by immunoSEQ multiplex PCR, and TCRdb kept only the in-frame ones, dropping some. The sample lists about 34,000 clones, around 80% occurring once. This sample comprised PBMCs, obtained less than 7 weeks after starting pembrolizumab. These receptor sequences come from an adult with mismatch repair-deficient cancer. Each CDR3 is given without its conserved first and last residue. Rows give clone size only sometimes, using once, few, many, or a class for an expanded clone.

j_call clone_size v_call cdr3_aa
TRBJ2-3 NA TRBV5-1 ASSLGTSDSTDTQY
TRBJ2-5 NA TRBV5-1 ASSPEAGGRETQY
TRBJ2-1 NA TRBV2 ASSERFAGAGNEQF
TRBJ2-3 NA TRBV29-1 SVEDRDRVRDTQY
TRBJ1-4 NA TRBV19 ASSPVQATNEKLF
TRBJ2-1 NA TRBV5-1 ASSLVQGLGNEQF
TRBJ2-1 NA TRBV7-3 ASSLTSGRAGSYNEQF
TRBJ2-5 NA TRBV5-1 ASSLGTGAETQY
TRBJ2-7 NA TRBV10-2 ASSESGGRVREQY
TRBJ2-3 NA TRBV9 ASSVAGAFTDTQY
TRBJ2-1 NA TRBV29-1 SVVRDTEQF
TRBJ2-5 NA TRBV14 ASSPGLAGWEETQY
TRBJ2-6 NA TRBV28 ASRNPGANVLT
TRBJ2-5 NA TRBV2 ASIGVGETQY
TRBJ2-3 NA TRBV25-1 ASSPGTSELTDTQY
TRBJ1-5 NA TRBV28 ASSSLSPNQPQH
TRBJ1-1 NA TRBV6-5 ASKPGQMNTEAF
TRBJ2-4 NA TRBV5-4 ASSPGTEQYKNIQY
TRBJ1-4 NA TRBV5-4 ASSLRDTTTNEKLF
TRBJ2-7 few TRBV7-2 ASSRKTGGNEQY
TRBJ2-1 NA TRBV5-1 ASSPGTGEPYNEQF
TRBJ2-3 NA TRBV9 ASSYFSTDTQY
TRBJ2-2 NA TRBV6-5 ASKSGGAGTGELF
TRBJ2-2 NA TRBV15 ATSRDYRAGDTGELF
TRBJ1-1 NA TRBV5-6 ASSLEFGLMNTEAF
TRBJ1-2 NA TRBV2 ATQGQGNYGYT
TRBJ2-2 NA TRBV23-1 ASSQGQGRTGELF
TRBJ1-1 few TRBV15 ATSTHRISNTEAF
TRBJ1-2 NA TRBV6-1 ASSEGEGDRRYGYT
TRBJ1-1 NA TRBV6-5 ASSSPGHYSSEAF
TRBJ1-1 NA TRBV7-2 ASSLGVGQSSEAF
TRBJ2-7 few TRBV23-1 ASKRREGLNEQY
TRBJ2-7 NA TRBV27 ASSPRQGPSYEQY
TRBJ2-7 NA TRBV5-6 ASSLEGTGYYEQY
TRBJ1-5 few TRBV2 ASSQTGVGQPQH
NA NA TRBV5-4 ASRRDSSYEQY
TRBJ1-5 NA TRBV27 ASTRQGGPQPQH
TRBJ2-2 NA TRBV19 ASSRTGTIGELF
TRBJ1-1 NA TRBV28 ASSSLGTDVEAF
TRBJ1-5 NA TRBV19 ASSIGGQGGFQPQH
TRBJ2-4 NA TRBV29-1 SVYTGDNIQY
TRBJ2-1 NA TRBV7-8 ASSRPTGTSGTNEQF
TRBJ2-7 NA TRBV2 ASTKEGQGSEQY
TRBJ1-1 NA TRBV6-1 ASSETGRGTEAF
TRBJ2-3 NA TRBV9 ASSTRGGDSTDTQY
TRBJ2-5 NA TRBV15 ATSSSGQETQY
TRBJ2-7 NA TRBV27 ASSLPGLGTPEQY
TRBJ1-1 NA TRBV9 ASSLGRGSGTEAF
TRBJ1-1 NA TRBV29-1 SVEPRQGHTEAF
TRBJ2-2 NA TRBV7-3 ASSLNPGSDTGELF
TRBJ2-5 NA TRBV5-1 ASVREYQETQY